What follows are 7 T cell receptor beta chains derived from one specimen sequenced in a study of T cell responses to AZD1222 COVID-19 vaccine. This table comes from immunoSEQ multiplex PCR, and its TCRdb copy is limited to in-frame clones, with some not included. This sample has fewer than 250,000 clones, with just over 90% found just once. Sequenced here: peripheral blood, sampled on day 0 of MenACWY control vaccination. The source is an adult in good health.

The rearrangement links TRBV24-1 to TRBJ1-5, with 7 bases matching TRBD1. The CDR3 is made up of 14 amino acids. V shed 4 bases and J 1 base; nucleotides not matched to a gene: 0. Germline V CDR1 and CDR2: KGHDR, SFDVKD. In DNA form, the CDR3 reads TGTGCCACCAGTGACAGGGGGAGCAATCAGCCCCAGCATTTT. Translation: CATSDRGSNQPQHF.

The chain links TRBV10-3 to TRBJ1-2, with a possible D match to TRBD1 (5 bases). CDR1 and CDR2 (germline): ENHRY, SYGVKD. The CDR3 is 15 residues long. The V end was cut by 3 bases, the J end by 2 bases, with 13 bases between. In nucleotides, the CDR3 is TGTGCCATCAGTGAAGGGGCAGTGTCGAACTATGGCTACACCTTC. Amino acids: CAISEGAVSNYGYTF.

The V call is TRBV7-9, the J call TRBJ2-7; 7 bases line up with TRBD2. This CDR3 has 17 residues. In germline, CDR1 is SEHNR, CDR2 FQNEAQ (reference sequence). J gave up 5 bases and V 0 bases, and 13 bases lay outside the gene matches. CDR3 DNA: TGTGCCAGCAGCTTAGCTAGCGGGTGGGGGATTTTCGACGAGCAGTACTTC. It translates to CASSLASGWGIFDEQYF. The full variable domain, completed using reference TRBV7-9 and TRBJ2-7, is DTGVSQNPRHKITKRGQNVTFRCDPISEHNRLYWYRQTLGQGPEFLTYFQNEAQLEKSRLLSDRFSAERPKGSFSTLEIQRTEQGDSAMYLCASSLASGWGIFDEQYFGPGTRLTVT.

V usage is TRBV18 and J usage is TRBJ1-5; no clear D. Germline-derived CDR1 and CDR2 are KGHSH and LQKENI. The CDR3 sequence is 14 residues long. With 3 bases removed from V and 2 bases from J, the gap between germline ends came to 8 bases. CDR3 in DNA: TGTGCCAGCTCACCTCCTTCAGGCAATCAGCCCCAGCATTTT. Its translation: CASSPPSGNQPQHF.

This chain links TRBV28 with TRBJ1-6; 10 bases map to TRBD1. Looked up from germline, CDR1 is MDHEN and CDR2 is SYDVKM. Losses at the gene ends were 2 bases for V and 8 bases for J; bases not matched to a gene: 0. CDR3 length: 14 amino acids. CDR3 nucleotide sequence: TGTGCCAGCAGTTTAGGGACAGGGGATTCACCCCTCCACTTT. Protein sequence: CASSLGTGDSPLHF.

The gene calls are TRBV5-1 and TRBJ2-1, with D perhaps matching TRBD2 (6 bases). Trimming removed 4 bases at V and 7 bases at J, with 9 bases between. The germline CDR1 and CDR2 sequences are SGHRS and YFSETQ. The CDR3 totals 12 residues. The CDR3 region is CASSQGRNEQFF. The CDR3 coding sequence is TGCGCCAGCAGCCAAGGGAGGAATGAGCAGTTCTTC. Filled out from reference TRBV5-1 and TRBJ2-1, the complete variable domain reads KAGVTQTPRYLIKTRGQQVTLSCSPISGHRSVSWYQQTPGQGLQFLFEYFSETQRNKGNFPGRFSGRQFSNSRSEMNVSTLELGDSALYLCASSQGRNEQFFGPGTRLTVL.

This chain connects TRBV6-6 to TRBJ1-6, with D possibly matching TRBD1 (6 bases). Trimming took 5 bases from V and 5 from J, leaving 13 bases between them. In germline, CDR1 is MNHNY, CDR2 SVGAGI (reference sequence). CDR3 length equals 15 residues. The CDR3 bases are TGTGCCAGCAGTAGCGCTCAGGGGAATAATTCACCCCTCCACTTT. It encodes CASSSAQGNNSPLHF.